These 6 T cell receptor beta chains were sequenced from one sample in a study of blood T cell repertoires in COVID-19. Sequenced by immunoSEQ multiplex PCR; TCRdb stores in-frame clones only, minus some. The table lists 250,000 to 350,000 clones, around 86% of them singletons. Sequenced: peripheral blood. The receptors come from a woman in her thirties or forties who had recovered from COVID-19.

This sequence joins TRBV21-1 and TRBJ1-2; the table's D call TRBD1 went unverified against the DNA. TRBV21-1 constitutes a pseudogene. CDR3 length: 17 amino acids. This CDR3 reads CASSKASEDRGDYGYTF. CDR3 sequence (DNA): TGTGCCAGCAGCAAAGCCAGTGAGGACAGGGGGGACTATGGCTACACCTTC.

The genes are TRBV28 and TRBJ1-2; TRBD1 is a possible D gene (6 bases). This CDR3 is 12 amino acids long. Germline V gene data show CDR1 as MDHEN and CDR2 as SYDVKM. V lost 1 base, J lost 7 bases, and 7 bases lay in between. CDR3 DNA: TGTGCCAGCAGTTTATCGACAGGTGGCTACACCTTC. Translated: CASSLSTGGYTF.

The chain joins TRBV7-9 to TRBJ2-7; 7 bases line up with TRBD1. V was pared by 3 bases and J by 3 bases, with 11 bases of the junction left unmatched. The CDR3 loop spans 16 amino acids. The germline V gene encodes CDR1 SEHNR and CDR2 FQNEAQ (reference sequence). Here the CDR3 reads CASSLPPRDRIYEQYF. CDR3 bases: TGTGCCAGCAGCTTGCCCCCAAGGGACAGAATCTACGAGCAGTACTTC.

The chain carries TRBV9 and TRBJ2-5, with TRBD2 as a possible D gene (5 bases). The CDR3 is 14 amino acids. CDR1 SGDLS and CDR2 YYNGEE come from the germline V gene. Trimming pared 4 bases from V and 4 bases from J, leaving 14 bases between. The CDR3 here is CASSPGGRPETQYF. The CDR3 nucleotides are TGTGCCAGCAGCCCCGGAGGTCGGCCAGAGACCCAGTACTTC.

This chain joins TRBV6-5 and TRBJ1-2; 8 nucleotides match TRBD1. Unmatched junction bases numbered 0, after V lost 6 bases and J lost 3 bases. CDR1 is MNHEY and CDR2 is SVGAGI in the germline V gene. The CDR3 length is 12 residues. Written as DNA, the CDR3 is TGTGCCAGCAGGACAGGGGACTATGGCTACACCTTC. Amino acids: CASRTGDYGYTF.

CDR3 region: CASSKDQFTGELFF. The CDR3 DNA follows: TGTGCCAGTAGTAAAGACCAATTCACCGGGGAGCTGTTTTTT. The V gene is TRBV19, the J gene TRBJ2-2; D is unresolved. Per germline, CDR1 LNHDA and CDR2 SQIVND (reference sequence). V was cut by 4 bases and J by 4 bases, with 10 bases left in between. The CDR3 extends over 14 amino acids.